Listed here are 17 T cell receptor beta chains from one sample, sequenced in a study of cytomegalovirus exposure and HLA in healthy donors. The PCR employed 60 Vbeta primers together with 13 Jbeta primers. TCRdb's copy holds only in-frame clones and misses some; the assay was immunoSEQ multiplex PCR. The sample comprises some 98,000 clones, around 77% of which are singletons, and around 7.2% rests with the top ten. Sequencing was performed on PBMCs. The receptors here all came from a female donor in good health and CMV-seronegative.

The J gene is TRBJ1-6, the V gene TRBV27; TRBD1 matches 9 bases. The germline CDR1 and CDR2 sequences are MNHEY and SMNVEV (reference sequence). CDR3 length equals 16 residues. After removal of 3 bases from V and 8 bases from J, the junction contained 8 bases not matched to a gene. In nucleotides, the CDR3 is TGTGCCAGCAGTTTCCTCGGACAGGGGACTTATTCACCCCTCCACTTT. It encodes CASSFLGQGTYSPLHF.

The chain joins TRBV7-2 to TRBJ1-1, with D possibly TRBD1 on 5 matching bases. Trimming removed 5 bases at V and 1 base at J, with 11 bases between. The CDR3 length is 14 residues. Germline CDR1 SGHTA, CDR2 FQGNSA. The CDR3: CASSTATGNTEAFF. Written as DNA, the CDR3 is TGTGCCAGCAGCACGGCTACAGGGAACACTGAAGCTTTCTTT.

The CDR3 reads CASSFPRTQYF. As DNA, the CDR3 is TGTGCCAGCAGCTTCCCCAGGACGCAGTATTTT. This chain links TRBV7-9 with TRBJ2-3; D call uncertain. CDR3 length: 11 residues. Germline V gene lookup returns CDR1 SEHNR and CDR2 FQNEAQ (reference sequence). The V gene lost 3 bases and the J gene lost 9 bases, with 7 bases spanning the gap.

The chain combines TRBV7-3 with TRBJ2-3; tentatively, D is TRBD2 (6 bases). The CDR3 runs to 15 residues. The germline V gene encodes CDR1 SGHTA and CDR2 FQGTGA. V was pared by 2 bases and J by 3 bases, with 12 bases between. CDR3 DNA sequence: TGTGCCAGCAGCTTACTGGGGGGAGTTACAGATACGCAGTATTTT. It is translated as CASSLLGGVTDTQYF.

The chain joins TRBV13 to TRBJ1-6; weak D call: TRBD1 (5 bases). CDR3 length: 15 amino acids. Between the trimmed V and J ends, which lost 4 bases and 5 bases, there was a span of 12 bases. The V gene's germline CDR1 is PRHDT and CDR2 FYEKMQ (reference sequence). CDR3 sequence: CASSYRDRDNSPLHF. CDR3 DNA: TGTGCCAGCAGCTATCGAGACAGAGATAATTCACCCCTCCACTTT.

This chain connects TRBV4-2 to TRBJ2-1; the match to TRBD2 covers 8 bases. Trimming removed 4 bases from V and 8 bases from J; junction bases left unmatched: 10. The CDR3 length is 15 residues. The germline V gene encodes CDR1 LGHNA and CDR2 YNFKEQ. The CDR3 loop is CASSPSGGGRYEQFF. The CDR3, as DNA: TGTGCCAGCAGCCCCAGCGGGGGCGGTAGATATGAGCAGTTCTTC.

The chain is built from TRBV7-3 and TRBJ2-6; 8 bases are shared with TRBD2. V lost 7 bases, J lost 0 bases, and 5 bases stayed unmatched. Per the germline V gene, CDR1 is SGHTA and CDR2 is FQGTGA. The CDR3 sequence is 16 residues long. This CDR3 is CASKTSGPSGANVLTF. Written as DNA, the CDR3 is TGTGCCAGCAAAACTAGCGGACCCTCTGGGGCCAACGTCCTGACTTTC.

This CDR3 is CASSLGGQYRTEAFF. The DNA of the CDR3 is TGTGCCAGCAGCTTGGGCGGACAGTACAGGACTGAAGCTTTCTTT. The chain carries TRBV5-6 and TRBJ1-1, with D tentatively TRBD1 (6 bases). In germline, CDR1 is SGHDT, CDR2 YYEEEE. The CDR3 spans 15 residues. V gave up 0 bases and J gave up 5 bases, with 14 bases separating them.

The rearrangement uses TRBV6-1 and TRBJ1-1; D possibly corresponds to TRBD1 (5 bases). The CDR3 runs 15 residues. Germline V gives CDR1 MNHNS, CDR2 SASEGT. V was clipped by 2 bases and J by 4 bases, with 14 bases between them. CDR3 in amino acids: CASSEWSRVSTEAFF. The CDR3 DNA is TGTGCCAGCAGTGAATGGTCCAGGGTTAGCACTGAAGCTTTCTTT.

Worth noting for this clone: At one end the junction does not follow the germline gene, possibly because of a read error. The J gene is TRBJ1-2, the V gene TRBV7-7, with D possibly matching TRBD1 (6 bases). Per the germline V gene, CDR1 is SSHAT and CDR2 is FNYEAQ (reference sequence). This CDR3 is 16 amino acids long. As DNA, the CDR3 is TGTGCTAGCAGCTTAGTGGCATTACTACAGGGTTATGGCTACACCTTC. Translating gives CASSLVALLQGYGYTF.

This chain links TRBV5-6 with TRBJ1-3, with 7 bases fitting TRBD1. V gave up 4 bases and J gave up 2 bases; unmatched junction bases: 3. CDR1 is SGHDT, CDR2 YYEEEE, per germline. The CDR3 spans 14 residues. The CDR3 DNA is TGTGCCAGCAGCCGACAGGGAACTGGAAACACCATATATTTT. This codes for CASSRQGTGNTIYF.

This clone was picked up one time. The V gene is TRBV5-5, the J gene TRBJ1-2; 7 nucleotides align to TRBD1. Looked up from germline, CDR1 is SGHKS and CDR2 is YYEKEE (reference sequence). The CDR3 is 14 amino acids. Losses at the gene ends were 5 bases for V and 2 bases for J; bases not matched to a gene: 6. The CDR3 region has the DNA TGTGCCAGCAGTTTCGACAGGGCCAACTATGGCTACACCTTC. This gives the protein CASSFDRANYGYTF.

The rearrangement links TRBV7-2 to TRBJ2-5, with unresolved D. Germline V gene sequence: CDR1 SGHTA, CDR2 FQGNSA. The CDR3 has 15 amino acids. Trimming pared 1 base from V and 3 bases from J, leaving 12 bases between. The DNA of the CDR3 is TGTGCCAGCAGCTTAGAGGCCCGGCAGGAAGAGACCCAGTACTTC. Protein product: CASSLEARQEETQYF.

The chain has TRBV11-2 and TRBJ1-1; 10 bases match TRBD1. The CDR3 totals 16 residues. Germline assignment: CDR1 SGHAT and CDR2 FQNNGV. The trim removed 4 bases at V and 5 bases at J, leaving 10 bases unmatched. The CDR3 loop is CASSSGTGVVRTEAFF. CDR3 DNA: TGTGCCAGCAGCTCCGGGACAGGGGTGGTAAGGACTGAAGCTTTCTTT.

V and J are TRBV30 and TRBJ2-1; tentative D call: TRBD2 (5 bases). Germline-derived CDR1 and CDR2 are GTSNPN and SVGIG (reference sequence). V was shortened by 4 bases and J by 8 bases, with 15 bases between the two germline ends. The CDR3 is made up of 13 amino acids. CDR3 nucleotide sequence: TGTGCCTGGATGAGGTCAGCCGGGGATGAGCAGTTCTTC. Protein sequence: CAWMRSAGDEQFF.

V gene TRBV5-8 combines with J gene TRBJ2-1, with TRBD1 as a possible D gene (5 bases). Germline V gives CDR1 SGHTS, CDR2 YDEGEE. The germline V and J ends were trimmed by 4 bases and 0 bases, with 8 bases remaining between them. The CDR3 covers 14 residues. The CDR3, as DNA: TGTGCCAGCAGCCGACAGTCCTCCTACAATGAGCAGTTCTTC. Protein product: CASSRQSSYNEQFF.

The rearrangement links TRBV7-2 to TRBJ1-4; a weak D match, TRBD1 (6 bases). V was cut by 1 base and J by 4 bases, with 10 bases left in between. This CDR3 contains 15 residues. Germline V gene lookup returns CDR1 SGHTA and CDR2 FQGNSA. The CDR3 DNA follows: TGTGCCAGCAGCTTAGGACAGGCCTATAATGAAAAACTGTTTTTT. This encodes CASSLGQAYNEKLFF.